Below are 22 T cell receptor beta chains sequenced from a single sample in a study of T cell responses to AZD1222 COVID-19 vaccine. The method was immunoSEQ multiplex PCR; TCRdb's version includes in-frame clones alone and lacks a portion of them. The sample lists 180,000 or so clones; nearly 95% were seen once. The material was peripheral blood, obtained 28 days after the second AZD1222 dose. The receptors shown here come from an adult who received the AZD1222 COVID-19 vaccine.

This sequence joins TRBV12-3 or TRBV12-4 and TRBJ2-7; tentatively, D is TRBD1 or TRBD2 (7 bases each). The CDR3 is 13 residues long. V was pared by 2 bases and J by 6 bases, with 11 bases between. The CDR3 reads CASSLSRGGEQYF. The CDR3 DNA follows: TGTGCCAGCAGTTTAAGCAGGGGGGGCGAGCAGTACTTC.

The chain couples TRBV5-1 to TRBJ2-5, with a tentative D call TRBD2 (6 bases). Trimming removed 2 bases at V and 0 bases at J, with 8 bases between. Germline V gene data show CDR1 as SGHRS and CDR2 as YFSETQ. The length of the CDR3 is 14 residues. The CDR3 region is CASSFLANQETQYF. Written as DNA, the CDR3 is TGCGCCAGCAGCTTTCTAGCGAACCAAGAGACCCAGTACTTC.

The chain carries TRBV3-1 (or the pseudogene TRBV3-2) and TRBJ2-4; 7 bases align to TRBD1. The CDR3 runs 16 residues. CDR1 is LGHDT, CDR2 YNNKEL, per germline (reference sequence). The V gene end was trimmed by 2 bases and the J gene end by 1 base; junction bases not matched to a gene: 5. The CDR3 DNA reads as TGTGCCAGCAGCCAAATTAGGGGGCGTGCCAAAAACATTCAGTACTTC. The encoded protein is CASSQIRGRAKNIQYF.

The chain is built from TRBV7-3 and TRBJ1-4; 9 bases agree with TRBD1. Looked up from germline, CDR1 is SGHTA and CDR2 is FQGTGA. The CDR3 loop spans 17 amino acids. The V segment lost 5 bases and the J segment 7 bases; nucleotides outside the gene matches: 14. CDR3 nucleotide sequence: TGTGCCAGCAGCCCCACCCACAGGGGGCCCCTGAGTGAAAAACTGTTTTTT. Protein product: CASSPTHRGPLSEKLFF. Combining the CDR3 with reference TRBV7-3 and TRBJ1-4 gives the whole variable domain GAGVSQTPSNKVTEKGKYVELRCDPISGHTALYWYRQSLGQGPEFLIYFQGTGAADDSGLPNDRFFAVRPEGSVSTLKIQRTERGDSAVYLCASSPTHRGPLSEKLFFGSGTQLSVL.

The chain has TRBV3-1 (or the pseudogene TRBV3-2) and TRBJ1-4; D perhaps matches TRBD1 (5 bases). Germline V gene data show CDR1 as LGHDT and CDR2 as YNNKEL (reference sequence). The germline V and J ends were trimmed by 4 bases and 13 bases, with 13 bases remaining between them. The CDR3 runs to 12 residues. CDR3 bases: TGTGCCAGCAGCCCCGGAGGGGCATCACTGTTTTTT. This sequence encodes CASSPGGASLFF.

The V call is TRBV5-4, the J call TRBJ2-5; D uncertain. CDR1 and CDR2 (germline): SGHNT, YYREEE (reference sequence). The ends were cut back, 2 bases at V and 2 bases at J, with 7 bases in the middle. CDR3 length: 13 amino acids. DNA for the CDR3: TGTGCCAGCAGCTTACGGCAACAAGAGACCCAGTACTTC. Translation: CASSLRQQETQYF.

V gene TRBV15 combines with J gene TRBJ2-2; D possibly uses TRBD1 or TRBD2 (5 bases each). Germline V CDR1 and CDR2: LNHNV, YYDKDF (reference sequence). Trimming removed 5 bases at V and 5 bases at J, with 9 bases between. CDR3 length equals 13 residues. The CDR3 spells CATSGAGTGELFF. CDR3 DNA sequence: TGTGCCACCAGCGGGGCGGGTACCGGGGAGCTGTTTTTT.

The gene calls are TRBV6-5 and TRBJ1-4; unclear D gene. V shed 8 bases and J shed 5 bases, with 15 bases lying between them. The CDR3 runs 14 residues. Germline CDR1 is MNHEY and CDR2 is SVGAGI. CDR3 DNA: TGTGCCAGCGGAGACGGAAGGGTGAATGAAAAACTGTTTTTT. This codes for CASGDGRVNEKLFF.

The rearrangement links TRBV5-1 to TRBJ2-5, with 9 nucleotides matching TRBD2. The CDR3 length is 16 residues. The V gene end was trimmed by 3 bases and the J gene end by 5 bases; junction bases not matched to a gene: 11. Looked up from germline, CDR1 is SGHRS and CDR2 is YFSETQ. In DNA, the CDR3 is TGCGCCAGCAGCTGGGGGACTAGCACCCCTTCGGAGACCCAGTACTTC. Its protein is CASSWGTSTPSETQYF.

This rearrangement joins TRBV12-3 or TRBV12-4 to TRBJ1-6; no clear D gene. The V end was cut by 6 bases, the J end by 7 bases, with 10 bases between. The CDR3 is made up of 13 amino acids. The CDR3 coding sequence is TGTGCCAGCAGCCCGGGGTCGAATTCACCCCTCCACTTT. Translated, it gives CASSPGSNSPLHF.

On this clone itself: The sample holds other DNA sequences that translate to the same CDR3. The chain uses TRBV18 and TRBJ2-3, with a weak D call TRBD2 (6 bases). The CDR3 is 13 amino acids. Germline loops: CDR1 KGHSH, CDR2 LQKENI. V was shortened by 2 bases and J by 4 bases, with 7 bases between the two germline ends. CDR3 sequence (DNA): TGTGCCAGCTCACCAGGCGGGGCAGATACGCAGTATTTT. Encoded protein: CASSPGGADTQYF.

V gene TRBV10-3 combines with J gene TRBJ2-5, with 7 bases identical to TRBD2. With V trimmed by 8 bases and J by 3 bases, 3 bases remained unmatched. The CDR3 is made up of 12 amino acids. From germline, CDR1 is ENHRY and CDR2 SYGVKD. The CDR3, as DNA: TGTGCCATCGGGCTAGCGGAAGAGACCCAGTACTTC. Amino acid sequence: CAIGLAEETQYF.

The chain carries TRBV18 and TRBJ1-5; 11 bases match TRBD1. This CDR3 has 17 amino acids. Unmatched junction bases numbered 8, after V lost 6 bases and J lost 1 base. The germline V gene has CDR1 KGHSH and CDR2 LQKENI. The CDR3, as DNA: TGTGCCAGCTCTCGGGACAGGGGGTCGGAGAGCAATCAGCCCCAGCATTTT. Its translation is CASSRDRGSESNQPQHF. The entire variable domain, with the rest obtained from reference TRBV18 and TRBJ1-5, is as follows: NAGVMQNPRHLVRRRGQEARLRCSPMKGHSHVYWYRQLPEEGLKFMVYLQKENIIDESGMPKERFSAEFPKEGPSILRIQQVVRGDSAAYFCASSRDRGSESNQPQHFGDGTRLSIL.

This chain links TRBV9 with TRBJ2-1; D remains unclear. CDR1 and CDR2 from the germline V gene are SGDLS and YYNGEE. Trimming removed 0 bases at V and 6 bases at J, with 10 bases between. CDR3 size: 14 residues. The CDR3 coding sequence is TGTGCCAGCAGCGTAGGGCTGACCAGCAATGAGCAGTTCTTC. It translates to CASSVGLTSNEQFF. The variable domain in full, with the rest retrieved from reference TRBV9 and TRBJ2-1, is DSGVTQTPKHLITATGQRVTLRCSPRSGDLSVYWYQQSLDQGLQFLIQYYNGEERAKGNILERFSAQQFPDLHSELNLSSLELGDSALYFCASSVGLTSNEQFFGPGTRLTVL.

The chain has TRBV4-2 and TRBJ2-1; D remains unclear. Germline lookup yields CDR1 LGHNA and CDR2 YNFKEQ. This CDR3 region has 15 residues. V was cut by 1 base and J by 8 bases, with 15 bases left in between. This CDR3 is CASSQGDTEAHEQFF. CDR3 DNA: TGTGCCAGCAGCCAAGGGGATACCGAAGCCCATGAGCAGTTCTTC.

V gene TRBV7-3 combines with J gene TRBJ1-1, with TRBD1 matching over 9 bases. Germline V gives CDR1 SGHTA, CDR2 FQGTGA. V was pared by 5 bases and J by 10 bases, with 8 bases of the junction left unmatched. The CDR3 has 13 amino acids. CDR3 protein: CASSGTDRGIAFF. The CDR3 nucleotides are TGTGCCAGCAGCGGGACGGACAGGGGCATAGCTTTCTTT.

This clone was counted once. J is TRBJ2-5 and V is TRBV5-1; 10 bases are shared with TRBD2. This CDR3 is 16 amino acids long. V was clipped by 0 bases and J by 4 bases; unmatched bases: 6. Per the germline V gene, CDR1 is SGHRS and CDR2 is YFSETQ. CDR3 DNA sequence: TGCGCCAGCAGCTTGGAGGCTAGCGGGAGTTCAGAGACCCAGTACTTC. Translated: CASSLEASGSSETQYF.

This clone came up once. This chain connects TRBV29-1 to TRBJ1-5, with D uncertain. Looked up from germline, CDR1 is SQVTM and CDR2 is ANQGSEA. CDR3 size: 12 residues. V lost 5 bases and J lost 4, with 9 bases in between. Here the CDR3 DNA reads TGCAGCGTTTCTAGTGGTAATCAGCCCCAGCATTTT. Its protein is CSVSSGNQPQHF. Based on the CDR3 plus reference TRBV29-1 and TRBJ1-5, the full variable domain is SAVISQKPSRDICQRGTSLTIQCQVDSQVTMMFWYRQQPGQSLTLIATANQGSEATYESGFVIDKFPISRPNLTFSTLTVSNMSPEDSSIYLCSVSSGNQPQHFGDGTRLSIL.

A single count supports this clone. The rearrangement joins TRBV9 to TRBJ1-2, with TRBD1 matching over 7 bases. The junction had 4 bases not matched to a gene; V was cut back by 3 bases and J by 8 bases. Germline V CDR1 and CDR2: SGDLS, YYNGEE. The CDR3 contains 12 residues. As DNA, the CDR3 is TGTGCCAGCAGCGGCCGACAGGGAGGCTACACCTTC. It is translated as CASSGRQGGYTF.

V gene TRBV30 combines with J gene TRBJ1-6; D gene uncertain. The CDR3 totals 12 residues. CDR1 GTSNPN and CDR2 SVGIG come from the germline V gene (reference sequence). With 0 bases removed from V and 8 bases from J, the gap between germline ends came to 5 bases. CDR3 DNA: TGTGCCTGGAGTGTACTGGATTCACCCCTCCACTTT. Its protein is CAWSVLDSPLHF.

The genes are TRBV7-2 and TRBJ2-7; TRBD2 aligns across 9 bases. Germline V gene lookup returns CDR1 SGHTA and CDR2 FQGNSA. The CDR3 is 14 amino acids. The trim removed 5 bases at V and 4 bases at J, leaving 6 bases unmatched. This CDR3 is CASSASGGRYEQYF. DNA for the CDR3: TGTGCCAGCAGCGCAAGCGGGGGGAGGTACGAGCAGTACTTC.

The chain joins TRBV5-1 to TRBJ1-1, with D unclear. This CDR3 is 14 amino acids long. From germline, CDR1 is SGHRS and CDR2 YFSETQ. Trimming shortened V by 0 bases and J by 11 bases, and 17 bases separated the two germline ends. DNA of the CDR3: TGCGCCAGCAGCTTGGGGGTGACTGTCTCGGAGGCTTTCTTT. Translating gives CASSLGVTVSEAFF.